Shown below are 4 T cell receptor beta chains from a single sample sequenced in a study of T cell responses to AZD1222 COVID-19 vaccine. The assay was immunoSEQ multiplex PCR, and TCRdb's table has in-frame clones only and misses some. The sample lists 100,000 to 150,000 clones; about nine tenths were seen once. The source material was peripheral blood, sampled on day 0 of AZD1222 vaccination. The receptors come from an adult in good health.

This chain links TRBV29-1 with TRBJ1-1; a possible D gene is TRBD1 (5 bases). The CDR3 totals 13 residues. Germline V gives CDR1 SQVTM, CDR2 ANQGSEA. The V gene lost 0 bases and the J gene lost 3 bases, with 8 bases spanning the gap. CDR3 region: CSVEDGTYTEAFF. Here the CDR3 DNA reads TGCAGCGTTGAAGATGGGACTTACACTGAAGCTTTCTTT. Variable domain in full (rest from reference TRBV29-1 and TRBJ1-1): SAVISQKPSRDICQRGTSLTIQCQVDSQVTMMFWYRQQPGQSLTLIATANQGSEATYESGFVIDKFPISRPNLTFSTLTVSNMSPEDSSIYLCSVEDGTYTEAFFGQGTRLTVV.

The chain combines TRBV18 with TRBJ1-3; D may be TRBD1 (6 bases). CDR3 length: 17 amino acids. V lost 1 base to trimming and J lost 1 base, with 14 bases between them. From germline, CDR1 is KGHSH and CDR2 LQKENI. CDR3 sequence reads: CASSPLTGDPSGNTIYF. CDR3 bases: TGTGCCAGCTCACCACTGACAGGCGACCCTTCTGGAAACACCATATATTTT. Full variable domain (remainder filled in from reference TRBV18 and TRBJ1-3): NAGVMQNPRHLVRRRGQEARLRCSPMKGHSHVYWYRQLPEEGLKFMVYLQKENIIDESGMPKERFSAEFPKEGPSILRIQQVVRGDSAAYFCASSPLTGDPSGNTIYFGEGSWLTVV.

The chain joins TRBV7-9 to TRBJ1-2; D gene ambiguous. V was pared by 1 base and J by 6 bases, with 18 bases between. Looked up from germline, CDR1 is SEHNR and CDR2 is FQNEAQ (reference sequence). This CDR3 contains 16 residues. CDR3 nucleotide sequence: TGTGCCAGCAGCTTAGGGGAGACTCTCTCGGTGGATGGCTACACCTTC. It yields the protein CASSLGETLSVDGYTF.

The chain recombines TRBV4-3 with TRBJ2-3; 11 positions match TRBD2. V lost 3 bases and J lost 6; bases outside the gene matches: 5. Germline V lookup: CDR1 LGHNA, CDR2 YSLEER. This CDR3 is built from 15 residues. The CDR3 sequence: CASSQLAGGLDTQYF. The CDR3 DNA sequence: TGCGCCAGCAGCCAGTTAGCGGGGGGGCTGGATACGCAGTATTTT.